This T cell receptor (beta chain) stems from a study of early T cells in non-severe SARS-CoV-2 infection. Across the study: Investigators sequenced bulk RNA drawn from unsorted whole blood, and chains remained unpaired.

Study-wide points: Matches to VDJdb favored anti-spike CD8 responses and missed private and CD4 specificities.

Of note for this clonotype: Antigen: not known.

Per the germline V gene, CDR1 is SGHRS and CDR2 is YFSETQ. The trim removed 4 bases at V and 5 bases at J, leaving 5 bases unmatched. The CDR3 spans 14 residues. As part of library construction, unique molecular identifiers were attached to individual cDNA molecules. MiXCR, applied by TCRdb to the 5' RACE reads, yields one record per CDR3 protein. The sample yields over 80,000 distinct CDR3 sequences, 13% to 15% seen once. Sequencing used whole blood. This receptor was identified in an adult who was a healthcare worker with PCR-confirmed SARS-CoV-2 infection or an uninfected control (not recorded which). The rearrangement links TRBV5-1 to TRBJ2-7; 11 bases align to TRBD1. CDR3 sequence (DNA): TGCGCCAGCAGCCGACGGACAGGGGGCGACGAGCAGTACTTC. Protein sequence: CASSRRTGGDEQYF.